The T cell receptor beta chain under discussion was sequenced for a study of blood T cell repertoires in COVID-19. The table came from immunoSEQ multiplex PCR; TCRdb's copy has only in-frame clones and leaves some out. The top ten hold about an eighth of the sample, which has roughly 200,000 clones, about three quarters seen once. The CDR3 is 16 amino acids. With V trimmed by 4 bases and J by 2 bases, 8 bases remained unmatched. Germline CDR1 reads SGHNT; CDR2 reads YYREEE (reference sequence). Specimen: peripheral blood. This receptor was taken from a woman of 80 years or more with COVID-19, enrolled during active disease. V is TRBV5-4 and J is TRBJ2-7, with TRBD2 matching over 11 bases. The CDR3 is CASSAPLAGVAYEQYF. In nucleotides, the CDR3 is TGTGCCAGCAGCGCCCCACTAGCGGGGGTGGCCTACGAGCAGTACTTC.